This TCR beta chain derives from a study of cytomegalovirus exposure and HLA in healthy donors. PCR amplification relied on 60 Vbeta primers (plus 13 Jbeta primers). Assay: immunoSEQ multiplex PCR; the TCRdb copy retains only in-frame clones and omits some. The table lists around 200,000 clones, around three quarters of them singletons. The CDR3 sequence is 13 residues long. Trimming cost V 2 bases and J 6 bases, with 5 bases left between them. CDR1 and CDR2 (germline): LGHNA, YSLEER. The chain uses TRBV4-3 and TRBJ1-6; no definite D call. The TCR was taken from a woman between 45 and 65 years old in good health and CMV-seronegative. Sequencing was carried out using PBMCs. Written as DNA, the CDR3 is TGCGCCAGCAGCCAATCTTTTAATTCACCCCTCCACTTT. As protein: CASSQSFNSPLHF.